This TCR beta chain was observed in a study of CD8 T cells in ankylosing spondylitis (dated by TCRdb to about 2017). Study-wide context: The study set out to find disease-linked TCR variants by profiling T cell receptor beta repertoires in ankylosing spondylitis patients and healthy donors. The whole study cohort included over a hundred healthy donors and around 25 ankylosing spondylitis patients. Peripheral blood was sampled, and synovial fluid was also collected from ankylosing spondylitis patients. Study-level results and caveats: The disease-linked clones were reported as significantly enriched in matched synovial fluid samples from ankylosing spondylitis patients. Some TCR beta motif variants had previously been reported in synovial fluid and blood of reactive arthritis patients, which suggested common disease-initiation mechanisms. The disease-linked clones had a CD8+ phenotype and were found at relatively low frequencies in peripheral blood. Blood from ankylosing spondylitis patients appeared to be characterized by a TCR beta motif composed of under 10 highly homologous amino acid variants.

This clonotype has ten or more counts. Its antigen specificity is not known. The sample holds no much larger clone one base away, and base qualities are not on file. The sequencer listed for this sample is Illumina HiSeq 2500. TCR beta libraries were prepared by quantitative 5'-RACE with molecular barcodes. The study's own analysis went as follows. Disease-linked TCR variants were identified with a new computational method built on a probabilistic model of VDJ rearrangement. The public sequencing data were trimmed at Q25 with fastp and processed into clonotypes with MiXCR by TCRdb, which kept only in-frame beta chains. Each CDR3 protein appears once, grouped with its most common genes and DNA. These V and J calls originate from TCRdb's pipeline instead of the authors' own analysis. In all, the sample holds 35,000 to 50,000 distinct CDR3 sequences, and under 4.5% of those were seen once. Around 3.6% of the sample rests with the top ten.

The germline V gene yields SGDLS for CDR1 and YYNGEE for CDR2. Trimming removed 1 base from V and 4 bases from J; the gene matches leave 3 bases unexplained. From the cysteine up to the phenylalanine, the CDR3 has a length of 14 residues. Of all the DNA, just the CDR3 is kept, 42 bases in frame from base 1. The TCR sequence derives from a female donor with ankylosing spondylitis or in good health (not recorded which). The rearrangement joined TRBV9 to TRBJ1-2; 8 bases in between match TRBD1. Material for sequencing was blood, either unsorted or a sorted T cell fraction (not recorded which). The CDR3 loop reads CASSVTGGTYGYTF. The bases read TGTGCCAGCAGCGTAACAGGGGGTACCTATGGCTACACCTTC.